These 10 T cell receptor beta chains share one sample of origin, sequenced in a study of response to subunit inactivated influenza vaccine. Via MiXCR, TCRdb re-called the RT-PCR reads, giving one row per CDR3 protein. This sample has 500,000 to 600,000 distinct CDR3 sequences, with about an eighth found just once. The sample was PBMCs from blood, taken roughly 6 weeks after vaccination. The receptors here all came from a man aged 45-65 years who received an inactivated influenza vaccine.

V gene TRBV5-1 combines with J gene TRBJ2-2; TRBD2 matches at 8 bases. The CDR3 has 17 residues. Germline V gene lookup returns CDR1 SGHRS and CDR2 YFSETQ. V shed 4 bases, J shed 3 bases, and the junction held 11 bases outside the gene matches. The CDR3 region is CASSPRGGVSYTGELFF. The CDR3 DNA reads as TGCGCCAGCAGCCCCCGGGGGGGAGTCAGCTACACCGGGGAGCTGTTTTTT.

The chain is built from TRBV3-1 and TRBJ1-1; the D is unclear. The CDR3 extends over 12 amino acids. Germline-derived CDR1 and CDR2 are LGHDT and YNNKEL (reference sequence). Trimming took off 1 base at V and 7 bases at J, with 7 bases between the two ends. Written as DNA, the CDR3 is TGTGCCAGCAGCCAAGTGAACGGTGAAGCTTTCTTT. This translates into CASSQVNGEAFF. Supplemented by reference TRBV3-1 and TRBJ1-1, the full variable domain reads DTAVSQTPKYLVTQMGNDKSIKCEQNLGHDTMYWYKQDSKKFLKIMFSYNNKELIINETVPNRFSPKSPDKAHLNLHINSLELGDSAVYFCASSQVNGEAFFGQGTRLTVV.

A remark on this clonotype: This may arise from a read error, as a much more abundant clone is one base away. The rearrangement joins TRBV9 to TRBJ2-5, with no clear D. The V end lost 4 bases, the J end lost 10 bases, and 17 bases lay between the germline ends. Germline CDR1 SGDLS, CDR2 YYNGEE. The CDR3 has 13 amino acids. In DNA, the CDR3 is TGTGCCAGCAGCCCCGCCGAATTAAAGAACCAGTACTTC. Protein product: CASSPAELKNQYF.

Here the CDR3 reads CSPSGVQYF. Written as DNA, the CDR3 is TGCAGCCCCTCCGGTGTGCAGTATTTT. The V call is TRBV29-1, the J call TRBJ2-3; unclear D gene. Germline V lookup: CDR1 SQVTM, CDR2 ANQGSEA. With 8 bases removed from V and 11 bases from J, the gap between germline ends came to 11 bases. The CDR3 runs to 9 residues.

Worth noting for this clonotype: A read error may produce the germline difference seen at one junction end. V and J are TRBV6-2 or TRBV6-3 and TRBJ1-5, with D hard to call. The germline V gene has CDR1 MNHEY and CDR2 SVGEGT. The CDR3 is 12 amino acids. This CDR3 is CASSDSHRPQHF. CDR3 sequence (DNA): TGTGCCAGCAGTGACTCACATCGACCCCAGCATTTT.

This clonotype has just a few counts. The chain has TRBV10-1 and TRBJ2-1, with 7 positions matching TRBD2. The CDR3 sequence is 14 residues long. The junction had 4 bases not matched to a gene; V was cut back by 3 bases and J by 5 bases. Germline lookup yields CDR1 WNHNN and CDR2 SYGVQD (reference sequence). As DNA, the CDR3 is TGCGCCAGCAGTGATCCGGGACTAAACAATGAGCAGTTCTTC. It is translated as CASSDPGLNNEQFF.

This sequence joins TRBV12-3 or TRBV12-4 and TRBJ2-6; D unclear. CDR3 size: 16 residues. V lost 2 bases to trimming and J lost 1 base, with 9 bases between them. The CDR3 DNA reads TGTGCCAGCAGTTTATTTTGGGGTTCTGGGGCCAACGTCCTGACTTTC. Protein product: CASSLFWGSGANVLTF.

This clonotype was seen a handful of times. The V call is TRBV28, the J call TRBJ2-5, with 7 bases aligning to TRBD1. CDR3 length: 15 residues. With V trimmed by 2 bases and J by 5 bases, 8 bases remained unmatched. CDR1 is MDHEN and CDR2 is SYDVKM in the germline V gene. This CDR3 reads CASSLNPGQHETQYF. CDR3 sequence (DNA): TGTGCCAGCAGTTTAAATCCGGGACAGCACGAGACCCAGTACTTC.

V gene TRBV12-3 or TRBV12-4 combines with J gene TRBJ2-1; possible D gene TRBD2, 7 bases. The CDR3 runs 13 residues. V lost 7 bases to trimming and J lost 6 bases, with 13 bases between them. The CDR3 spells CASTRGGVNEQFF. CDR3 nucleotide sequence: TGTGCCAGCACCCGAGGGGGGGTCAATGAGCAGTTCTTC.

CDR3 region: CASTPEGGGRETQYF. The CDR3 nucleotides read TGTGCCAGCACCCCTGAGGGTGGGGGCCGAGAGACCCAGTACTTC. The rearrangement links TRBV12-3 or TRBV12-4 to TRBJ2-5; tentative D call: TRBD1 (6 bases). V was cut by 7 bases and J by 4 bases, with 19 bases left in between. The CDR3 has 15 residues.